The source of this TCR beta chain is a study of low-dose radiotherapy and immunotherapy resistance in tumors. In the study overall: Dosing of intravenous cyclophosphamide at 200 mg/m2 occurred every two weeks and took place one day prior to radiation and immunotherapy.

TRAV and TRBV primers primed cDNA for both TCRalpha and TCRbeta. Amplification, which lasted 20 to 25 PCR cycles, used a constant-region primer and V-primer adapter to amplify TCRs. TCRdb reprocessed the reads via MiXCR and lists one record per CDR3 protein. The sample contains about 82,000 distinct CDR3 sequences, approximately 17% of which appear only once. This clonotype was observed many times. The CDR3 runs 11 residues. Germline CDR1 is DFQATT and CDR2 is SNEGSKA (reference sequence). Trimming took 3 bases from V and 2 from J, leaving 5 bases between them. Documented time point: before trial treatment.

This TCR derives from a male donor with prostate cancer. The V call is TRBV20-1, the J call TRBJ2-7, with no clear D. The material was PBMCs, obtained before treatment. The CDR3 is CSARGTYEQYF. The CDR3 region has the DNA TGCAGTGCTAGGGGAACCTACGAGCAGTACTTC.